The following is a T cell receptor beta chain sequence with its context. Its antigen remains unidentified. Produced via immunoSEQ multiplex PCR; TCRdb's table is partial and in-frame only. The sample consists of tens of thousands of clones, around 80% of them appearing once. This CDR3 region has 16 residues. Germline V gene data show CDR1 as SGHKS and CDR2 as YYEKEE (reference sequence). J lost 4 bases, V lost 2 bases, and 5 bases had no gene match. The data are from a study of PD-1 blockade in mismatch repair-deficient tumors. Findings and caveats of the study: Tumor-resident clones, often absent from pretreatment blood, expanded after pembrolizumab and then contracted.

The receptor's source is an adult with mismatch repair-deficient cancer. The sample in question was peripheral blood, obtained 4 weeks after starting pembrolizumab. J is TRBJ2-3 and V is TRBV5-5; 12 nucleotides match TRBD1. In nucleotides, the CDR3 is TGTGCCAGCAGCTTAACCGGGACAGGGGGCTCAGATACGCAGTATTTT. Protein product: CASSLTGTGGSDTQYF. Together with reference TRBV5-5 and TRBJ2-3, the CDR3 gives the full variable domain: DAGVTQSPTHLIKTRGQQVTLRCSPISGHKSVSWYQQVLGQGPQFIFQYYEKEERGRGNFPDRFSARQFPNYSSELNVNALLLGDSALYLCASSLTGTGGSDTQYFGPGTRLTVL.